This T cell receptor (beta chain) was captured in a study of blood T cell repertoires in COVID-19. The overall study: The cDNA or gDNA used as material had been derived from T cells, B-cell-depleted T cells, or PBMCs.

Per the original methods: From reference gene primer amplification, estimates of nucleated cell counts were derived. Produced via immunoSEQ multiplex PCR; TCRdb's table is partial and in-frame only. D and trimming were read from the DNA, whereas the V and J calls and clone size are those reported in that table. The sample contains about 220,000 clones, 65% to 85% of which appear only once. In this sample, this clone turned up a few times. Two consecutive negative NP/OP PCR tests, clearance, or resolved symptoms defined Cohort 3 recovery. Between the trimmed V and J ends, which lost 1 base and 1 base, there was a span of 5 bases. This CDR3 has 14 amino acids. Germline values: CDR1 KGHSH, CDR2 LQKENI.

The sample comprised PBMCs or T cells enriched from blood (not recorded which). J is TRBJ2-1 and V is TRBV18; D is possibly TRBD1 (5 bases). The receptor's source is a woman aged 40 to 49 who had recovered from COVID-19. The CDR3 DNA is TGTGCCAGCTCACCACAGGGGTCCTACAATGAGCAGTTCTTC. It translates to CASSPQGSYNEQFF.